Presented here are 2 T cell receptor beta chains from one specimen sequenced in a study of T cell responses to AZD1222 COVID-19 vaccine (dated by TCRdb to about 2021). The library relied on the immunoSEQ multiplex PCR assay. This is the immuneACCESS table as TCRdb keeps it, with only in-frame sequences that have V and J called. A part of the clones is gone; compared with another copy, unresolved V genes explain less than half, and the rest is unexplained. The sample table contains roughly 100,000 clones; only one count was recorded for roughly 88% of them. The ten top clones hold roughly 8% of the sample. Taken with the paper, the label for time point translates to: about 28 days (+/-7) after the second vaccine dose. The material was peripheral blood, obtained 28 days after the second AZD1222 dose. Receptor source: an adult who received the AZD1222 COVID-19 vaccine.

The chain is built from TRBV4-3 and TRBJ1-1; D remains ambiguous. Germline lookup yields CDR1 LGHNA and CDR2 YSLEER. The V end was cut by 1 base, the J end by 11 bases, with 20 bases between. CDR3 length: 15 residues. The CDR3 DNA sequence: TGCGCCAGCAGCCAAGGGACCCGGACCGGTAAGAGGGCTTTCTTT. Protein product: CASSQGTRTGKRAFF.

This chain uses TRBV9 with TRBJ2-1; D gene ambiguous. Germline V gives CDR1 SGDLS, CDR2 YYNGEE. V lost 0 bases and J lost 1, with 8 bases in between. The CDR3 runs to 15 residues. Written as DNA, the CDR3 is TGTGCCAGCAGCGTAGGACTGCCGTCCTACAATGAGCAGTTCTTC. The encoded protein is CASSVGLPSYNEQFF.